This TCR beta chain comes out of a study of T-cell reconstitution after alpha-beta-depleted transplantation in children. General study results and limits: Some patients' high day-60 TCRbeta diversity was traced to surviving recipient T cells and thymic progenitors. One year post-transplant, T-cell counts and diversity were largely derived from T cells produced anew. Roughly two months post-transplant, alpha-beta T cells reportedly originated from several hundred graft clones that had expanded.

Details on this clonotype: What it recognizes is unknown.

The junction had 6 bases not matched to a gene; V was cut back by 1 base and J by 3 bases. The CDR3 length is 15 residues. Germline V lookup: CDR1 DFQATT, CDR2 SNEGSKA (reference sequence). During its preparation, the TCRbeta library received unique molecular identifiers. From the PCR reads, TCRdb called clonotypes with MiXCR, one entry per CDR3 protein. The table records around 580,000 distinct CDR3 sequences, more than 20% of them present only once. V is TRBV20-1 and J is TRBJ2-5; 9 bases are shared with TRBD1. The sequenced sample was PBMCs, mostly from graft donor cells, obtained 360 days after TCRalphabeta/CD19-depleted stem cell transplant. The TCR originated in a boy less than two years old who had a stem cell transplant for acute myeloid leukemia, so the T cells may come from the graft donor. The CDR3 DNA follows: TGCAGTGCTAGAGTTCAGGGACAGGGTAAAGAGACCCAGTACTTC. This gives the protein CSARVQGQGKETQYF.